This entry lists 21 T cell receptor beta chains sequenced from one sample in a study of control samples from healthy donors and cancer patients. Produced via immunoSEQ multiplex PCR; TCRdb's table is partial and in-frame only. This sample has about 100,000 clones, with about 90% found just once. The sample was blood. These receptor sequences come from a woman in her forties or fifties in good health.

The chain links TRBV6-4 to TRBJ2-5, with D perhaps TRBD2 (5 bases). Germline-derived CDR1 and CDR2 are MRHNA and SNTAGT. This CDR3 has 15 amino acids. V was shortened by 1 base and J by 3 bases, with 12 bases between the two germline ends. This chain's CDR3 is CASSDYGAGEETQYF. CDR3 sequence (DNA): TGTGCCAGCAGTGACTACGGTGCCGGGGAAGAGACCCAGTACTTC.

Only one count was recorded for this clone. The gene calls are TRBV3-1 (or the pseudogene TRBV3-2) and TRBJ2-1, with D perhaps matching TRBD1 (6 bases). The CDR3 length is 12 residues. V gave up 3 bases and J gave up 10 bases, with 10 bases separating them. CDR1 LGHDT and CDR2 YNNKEL come from the germline V gene (reference sequence). CDR3 amino acids: CASSHPGTEQFF. The CDR3 DNA sequence: TGTGCCAGCAGCCATCCCGGGACAGAGCAGTTCTTC.

This chain joins TRBV5-1 and TRBJ1-2, with unresolved D. The CDR3 loop spans 15 amino acids. CDR1 SGHRS and CDR2 YFSETQ come from the germline V gene. Between the trimmed V and J ends, which lost 0 bases and 2 bases, there was a span of 11 bases. The CDR3 protein is CASSLGQANNYGYTF. CDR3 coding DNA: TGCGCCAGCAGCTTGGGCCAGGCAAACAACTATGGCTACACCTTC.

The rearrangement joins TRBV15 to TRBJ1-3; D is possibly TRBD1 (5 bases). Looked up from germline, CDR1 is LNHNV and CDR2 is YYDKDF (reference sequence). The CDR3 spans 14 residues. V gave up 4 bases and J gave up 4 bases, with 11 bases separating them. The DNA of the CDR3 is TGTGCCACCAGCACCCGCGGGGGGGGAAACACCATATATTTT. It translates to CATSTRGGGNTIYF.

This clone was seen once. V and J are TRBV13 and TRBJ1-2; maybe TRBD1 (6 bases). The V gene's germline CDR1 is PRHDT and CDR2 FYEKMQ (reference sequence). V was shortened by 5 bases and J by 8 bases, with 15 bases between the two germline ends. The length of the CDR3 is 13 residues. The CDR3 sequence is CASSPLQGGGYTF. CDR3 bases: TGTGCCAGCAGCCCCTTACAGGGAGGAGGCTACACCTTC.

A few counts support this clone. The J gene is TRBJ1-2, the V gene TRBV19, with D possibly being TRBD1 (6 bases). The CDR3 is 15 amino acids. Germline loops: CDR1 LNHDA, CDR2 SQIVND (reference sequence). V shed 7 bases and J shed 4 bases, with 19 bases lying between them. CDR3 amino acids: CASTTGTPIPYGYTF. CDR3 nucleotides: TGTGCCAGTACTACCGGGACACCGATACCCTATGGCTACACCTTC.

The chain couples TRBV24-1 to TRBJ1-4, with D possibly matching TRBD1 (5 bases). Germline-derived CDR1 and CDR2 are KGHDR and SFDVKD. The CDR3 sequence is 15 residues long. V gave up 1 base and J gave up 10 bases, with 15 bases separating them. The CDR3: CATSDFGKGRGKLFF. CDR3 coding DNA: TGTGCCACCAGTGATTTTGGGAAGGGGCGGGGAAAACTGTTTTTT.

The chain has TRBV7-2 and TRBJ1-2; 9 bases line up with TRBD1. V shed 5 bases and J 2 bases; nucleotides not matched to a gene: 9. Germline V gene sequence: CDR1 SGHTA, CDR2 FQGNSA. CDR3 size: 16 residues. This CDR3 is CASSVTWDRANYGYTF. DNA of the CDR3: TGTGCCAGCAGCGTCACCTGGGACAGGGCAAACTATGGCTACACCTTC.

As DNA, the CDR3 is TGCGCCAGCAGCCCACTCCCGGGACAGAACTATGGCTACACCTTC. This translates into CASSPLPGQNYGYTF. The rearrangement joins TRBV5-1 to TRBJ1-2, with 7 bases matching TRBD1. Germline V gene lookup returns CDR1 SGHRS and CDR2 YFSETQ. This CDR3 is built from 15 residues. With 4 bases clipped from V and 2 bases from J, the junction kept 8 bases outside the gene matches.

The chain couples TRBV7-3 to TRBJ2-1, with 9 bases identical to TRBD2. After removal of 1 base from V and 0 bases from J, the junction contained 1 base not matched to a gene. The CDR3 contains 16 residues. CDR1 and CDR2 (germline): SGHTA, FQGTGA. The CDR3 DNA follows: TGTGCCAGCAGCTTAAATAGCGGGGGCTCCTACAATGAGCAGTTCTTC. Translating gives CASSLNSGGSYNEQFF.

As DNA, the CDR3 is TGTGCCAGCAGTTACGGCGGGCCCGGGGAGACCCAGTACTTC. Translating it yields CASSYGGPGETQYF. V is TRBV6-2 or TRBV6-3 and J is TRBJ2-5; perhaps TRBD2 as D (5 bases). There are 14 residues in the CDR3. The V gene's germline CDR1 is MNHEY and CDR2 SVGEGT. V was pared by 2 bases and J by 5 bases, with 12 bases between.

The chain uses TRBV9 and TRBJ2-1; D call uncertain. CDR3 size: 15 residues. Trimming removed 4 bases at V and 1 base at J, with 12 bases between. Per the germline V gene, CDR1 is SGDLS and CDR2 is YYNGEE. The CDR3 sequence is CASSPRSVSYNEQFF. DNA for the CDR3: TGTGCCAGCAGCCCCCGCAGTGTTTCCTACAATGAGCAGTTCTTC. The whole variable domain, filled in from reference TRBV9 and TRBJ2-1, reads DSGVTQTPKHLITATGQRVTLRCSPRSGDLSVYWYQQSLDQGLQFLIQYYNGEERAKGNILERFSAQQFPDLHSELNLSSLELGDSALYFCASSPRSVSYNEQFFGPGTRLTVL.

The chain joins TRBV4-3 to TRBJ2-7; either TRBD1 or TRBD2 may supply D (5 bases each). Per germline, CDR1 LGHNA and CDR2 YSLEER. V lost 0 bases and J lost 4, with 13 bases in between. The CDR3 sequence is 15 residues long. This chain's CDR3 is CASSQERGPLYEQYV. The CDR3 DNA follows: TGCGCCAGCAGCCAAGAACGGGGACCCTTGTACGAGCAGTACGTC.

The CDR3 bases are TGTGCCAGAGACAGGGCCACGCCGAACACTGAAGCTTTCTTT. Protein sequence: CARDRATPNTEAFF. The chain recombines TRBV2 with TRBJ1-1, with 7 bases fitting TRBD1. The CDR3 is 14 amino acids. J lost 1 base, V lost 9 bases, and 8 bases had no gene match. The germline gives CDR1 SNHLY, CDR2 FYNNEI. The full variable domain, completed using reference TRBV2 and TRBJ1-1, is EPEVTQTPSHQVTQMGQEVILRCVPISNHLYFYWYRQILGQKVEFLVSFYNNEISEKSEIFDDQFSVERPDGSNFTLKIRSTKLEDSAMYFCARDRATPNTEAFFGQGTRLTVV.

This clone has just a few counts. The chain couples TRBV11-2 to TRBJ1-2; 7 bases match TRBD1. Germline V lookup: CDR1 SGHAT, CDR2 FQNNGV. V was clipped by 1 base and J by 8 bases; unmatched bases: 16. The CDR3 contains 17 residues. The CDR3 sequence is CASSLAFQGGSLAGYTF. The CDR3 DNA reads TGTGCCAGCAGCTTAGCATTTCAGGGGGGGAGTCTCGCGGGCTACACCTTC.

The chain uses TRBV6-2 or TRBV6-3 and TRBJ1-2; unclear D gene. The CDR3 has 15 residues. The V gene's germline CDR1 is MNHEY and CDR2 SVGEGT. V lost 5 bases, J lost 8 bases, and 21 bases lay in between. DNA of the CDR3: TGTGCCAGCAGTCCCACCGCACGCAAGATGGAAGGCTACACCTTC. It specifies CASSPTARKMEGYTF.

The gene calls are TRBV6-2 or TRBV6-3 and TRBJ2-1, with 8 bases matching TRBD2. This CDR3 contains 16 residues. After removal of 5 bases from V and 8 bases from J, the junction contained 14 bases not matched to a gene. Germline CDR1 reads MNHEY; CDR2 reads SVGEGT. The CDR3 region is CASSTQAGTRRYEQFF. As DNA, the CDR3 is TGTGCCAGCAGTACCCAGGCCGGGACTAGGAGGTATGAGCAGTTCTTC.

This clone was detected only once. The chain combines TRBV7-2 with TRBJ2-1; the D is unclear. Germline V gene sequence: CDR1 SGHTA, CDR2 FQGNSA. The ends were cut back, 5 bases at V and 6 bases at J, with 17 bases in the middle. The CDR3 is 15 residues long. CDR3 sequence: CASSHTSSGPNEQFF. The CDR3 DNA follows: TGTGCCAGCAGCCACACTTCGTCCGGGCCCAATGAGCAGTTCTTC.

The rearrangement links TRBV4-3 to TRBJ2-2, with TRBD2 identical over 10 bases. CDR1 is LGHNA and CDR2 is YSLEER in the germline V gene. Trimming took 1 base from V and 6 from J; bases not matched to a gene: 11. The CDR3 has 18 residues. CDR3 amino acids: CASSQVSLLAGVSGELFF. DNA for the CDR3: TGCGCCAGCAGCCAAGTTTCATTGCTAGCGGGAGTGTCCGGGGAGCTGTTTTTT.

This clone came up once. The chain recombines TRBV6-1 with TRBJ1-3, with D uncertain. CDR3 size: 16 residues. Germline values: CDR1 MNHNS, CDR2 SASEGT. V was pared by 0 bases and J by 0 bases, with 9 bases between. The CDR3 DNA reads TGTGCCAGCAGTGAAGCGCGTGGGAACTCTGGAAACACCATATATTTT. Translated, it gives CASSEARGNSGNTIYF.

The chain employs TRBV19 and TRBJ2-2; TRBD1 agrees at 7 bases. V shed 11 bases and J 5 bases; nucleotides not matched to a gene: 11. The germline V gene has CDR1 LNHDA and CDR2 SQIVND (reference sequence). The CDR3 covers 14 residues. CDR3: CASGTRGQTGELFF. The DNA for the CDR3 is TGTGCCTCCGGGACGAGGGGGCAAACCGGGGAGCTGTTTTTT. The full variable domain, rest sourced from reference TRBV19 and TRBJ2-2, is DGGITQSPKYLFRKEGQNVTLSCEQNLNHDAMYWYRQDPGQGLRLIYYSQIVNDFQKGDIAEGYSVSREKKESFPLTVTSAQKNPTAFYLCASGTRGQTGELFFGEGSRLTVL.